This T cell receptor (beta chain) stems from a study of CD8 T cells in ankylosing spondylitis (dated by TCRdb to about 2017). Background on the whole study: The study profiled T cell receptor beta repertoires in healthy donors and ankylosing spondylitis patients to find disease-linked TCR variants. In total, the full study cohort was made up of roughly 110 healthy donors and some 26 ankylosing spondylitis patients. Peripheral blood was sampled, and synovial fluid was also collected from ankylosing spondylitis patients. Study-wide conclusions, independent of this receptor: Blood from ankylosing spondylitis patients appeared to be characterized by a TCR beta motif composed of several highly homologous amino acid variants. Some of the motif variants had been reported before in the synovial fluid and blood of reactive arthritis patients, a finding that suggests common disease-initiation mechanisms. Significant enrichment of the disease-linked clones was reported in matched synovial fluid samples from ankylosing spondylitis patients. The disease-linked clones had a CD8+ phenotype and were found at relatively low frequencies in peripheral blood.

This clonotype showed up many times. No cognate antigen has been identified for it. The sample holds no much larger clone one base away, and base qualities are not on file. The instrument given in TCRdb is Illumina HiSeq 2500. TCR beta libraries were prepared by quantitative 5'-RACE with molecular barcodes. The authors' analysis ran thus. A new computational method based on a probabilistic model of VDJ rearrangement was used to identify disease-linked TCR variants. The public sequencing data were trimmed at Q25 with fastp and processed into clonotypes with MiXCR by TCRdb, which kept only in-frame beta chains. Each CDR3 protein appears once, grouped with its most common genes and DNA. TCRdb's processing, not the study's, gives the V and J calls here. The sample table lists about 840,000 distinct CDR3 sequences, 12% of them with a count of one. The top ten clones comprise just over 0.5% of the sample.

Sequencing used blood, either unsorted or a sorted T cell fraction (not recorded which). This receptor was obtained from a male donor with ankylosing spondylitis.

The nucleotide sequence is given as TGCAGTGCTACCCCTCTAGCGGGAGAGCTTTACGAGCAGTACTTC. Its translation is CSATPLAGELYEQYF. Recombination joined TRBV20-1 with TRBJ2-7; the junction holds 10 bases that match TRBD2. After removal of 4 bases from V and 4 bases from J, the junction retains 10 bases not matched to a gene. The CDR3 spans 15 residues, from the cysteine through the phenylalanine. Of all the DNA, just the CDR3 is kept, 45 bases in frame from base 1. CDR1 and CDR2, looked up from the germline V gene (reference sequence), are DFQATT and SNEGSKA.